This T cell receptor (beta chain) was captured in a study of neurological immune-mediated disorders. Study observations and caveats: A possible signature was seen in one related-CDR3 cluster, into which phylogenetic grouping placed the repertoires of 18 of 34 multiple sclerosis patients.

V was trimmed by 0 bases and J by 1 base, leaving 4 bases between them. Germline lookup yields CDR1 SGHRS and CDR2 YFSETQ. This CDR3 region has 13 residues. The unsorted libraries were produced from 2 million PBMCs held at -80 C. This clonotype has a count of ten or more. Its antigen is not known. TCRdb re-called the 5' RACE reads through MiXCR, storing one row per CDR3 protein. The table has tens of thousands of distinct CDR3 sequences, 2.6% seen once. The sequenced material came from PBMCs. The sequence was collected from a woman aged 30 to 39 with multiple sclerosis. The V and J genes are TRBV5-1 and TRBJ1-1; D unresolved. For the CDR3, the DNA is TGCGCCAGCAGCTTGGCCAAGAACACTGAAGCTTTCTTT. It specifies CASSLAKNTEAFF. Drawing the rest from reference TRBV5-1 and TRBJ1-1, the complete variable domain is KAGVTQTPRYLIKTRGQQVTLSCSPISGHRSVSWYQQTPGQGLQFLFEYFSETQRNKGNFPGRFSGRQFSNSRSEMNVSTLELGDSALYLCASSLAKNTEAFFGQGTRLTVV.